These T cell receptor beta chains were read from a single sample in a study of OX40 agonist ivuxolimab in advanced cancers. Clones were read by immunoSEQ multiplex PCR, and TCRdb kept only the in-frame ones, dropping some. The sample comprises 85,000 to 90,000 clones, roughly nine tenths of which are singletons, and 0.9% to 1.2% rests with the top ten. Sample: CD4+ or CD8+ T cells sorted from blood, taken in a trial of the OX40 agonist ivuxolimab. These receptors all stem from an adult with an advanced solid tumor such as melanoma, head and neck, liver or kidney cancer. The conserved cysteine and the conserved F or W are not part of the CDR3 here. The order of the fields is clone size, V gene, CDR3 protein. A clone size is listed for some rows: how often the clone was seen (once, few, many), or a class if it is expanded.

once TRBV5-1 ASTLDRVGYEQY
- TRBV11-2 ASSPVAGKETQY
once TRBV9 ASSVAVLGDTQY
- TRBV27 ASTSPSGGTDTQY
- TRBV6-5 ASGRGQRGKTQY
- TRBV20-1 SASTVPGYT
- TRBV7-2 ASSFYGGMPF
- TRBV7-9 ASSLGYRGSYNEQF
- TRBV7-5 ARSPFRDRAKNIQY
- TRBV14 ASSQTSLESYEQY
- TRBV27 ASSLSRLDYGYT
- TRBV7-9 ASSQGTGSNEQY
- TRBV5-1 ASSLSRVTNTEAF
- TRBV7-2 AQGGVGNTEAF
- TRBV28 ASSFKASYYGYT
- TRBV7-8 ASSLGLVVGQETQY
- TRBV30 AWKGSNSGANVLT
once TRBV29-1 SAATGEQF
- TRBV5-1 ASRPGTSGRSGGDTQY
- TRBV6-5 ASSVTGGTAEAF
- TRBV7-7 ASSLQGAGETQY
- TRBV7-2 ASSLASGTGTSSTQY
few TRBV7-8 ASSPRLAPYEQY
- TRBV28 ASRSPIDYGYT